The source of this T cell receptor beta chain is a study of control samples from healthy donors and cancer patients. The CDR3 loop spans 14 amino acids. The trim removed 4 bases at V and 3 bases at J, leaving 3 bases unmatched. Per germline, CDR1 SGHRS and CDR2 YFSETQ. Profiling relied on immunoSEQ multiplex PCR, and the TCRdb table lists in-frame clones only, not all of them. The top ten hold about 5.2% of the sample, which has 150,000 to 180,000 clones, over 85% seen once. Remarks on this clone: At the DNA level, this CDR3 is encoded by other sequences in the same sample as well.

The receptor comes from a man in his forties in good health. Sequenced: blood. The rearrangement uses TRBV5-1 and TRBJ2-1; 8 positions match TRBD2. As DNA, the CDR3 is TGCGCCAGCAGCAGCGCGGGGGGCTACAATGAGCAGTTCTTC. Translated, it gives CASSSAGGYNEQFF.